This T cell receptor beta chain was obtained from a study of T cell changes during pregnancy in multiple sclerosis (dated by TCRdb to between 2018 and 2021). At the level of the whole study: Changes in the T cell repertoire over the course of pregnancy were examined in this study in women with multiple sclerosis.

Preparation of the library involved the immunoSEQ multiplex PCR assay. The source is immuneACCESS, and TCRdb retained only in-frame sequences with V and J called. Part of the clones is not carried over; for the studies checked, unresolved V genes explain less than half of this, and the remainder is unexplained. The sample table holds around 70,000 clones, of which around nine tenths were seen once. 2.1% of the sample rests with the top ten. Comment on this clone: The antigen it binds to is not known. Qualities for individual bases were not recorded, and no much larger clone is one base off.

The CDR3 runs 16 amino acids, cysteine and phenylalanine included. Only CDR3 DNA is held: 48 bases, read in frame from base 1. V has 4 bases trimmed and J has 4 bases trimmed; junction bases matching no gene number 12. From the germline V gene, CDR1 is SGDLS and CDR2 is YYNGEE. The sequence was obtained from a female donor in good health, enrolled as a control in a pregnancy study. Sequenced here: peripheral blood, sampled in the second trimester of pregnancy. The chain couples TRBV9 to TRBJ1-2, with 8 bases aligning to TRBD1. The CDR3 in this case is CASSSGTGILGYGYTF. The bases are TGTGCCAGCAGCAGTGGGACAGGCATTCTCGGCTATGGCTACACCTTC.